These T cell receptor beta chains were read from a single sample in a study of shared clonotypes between healthy human individuals. Clones were read by immunoSEQ multiplex PCR, and TCRdb kept only the in-frame ones, dropping some. The table shows roughly 500,000 clones, with 79% occurring only once. Sequencing input: PBMCs. The source is a middle-aged woman in good health. Some clones in this sample may be carry-over from other donors' samples. CDR3s include the opening cysteine and the closing phenylalanine or tryptophan. A D gene is named only where the DNA matches it firmly. Only some rows state a clone size, as once, few, many or a class for expanded clones.

clone_size: .
v_call: TRBV23-1
d_call: TRBD2
j_call: TRBJ2-1
cdr3_aa: CASSQSRTSGTYNEQFF
cdr3_nt: TGCGCCAGCAGTCAATCCCGGACTAGCGGGACCTACAATGAGCAGTTCTTC

clone_size: .
v_call: TRBV5-1
d_call: .
j_call: TRBJ1-1
cdr3_aa: CASSKNPTTEAFF
cdr3_nt: TGCGCCAGCAGCAAAAACCCGACCACTGAAGCTTTCTTT

clone_size: .
v_call: TRBV5-8
d_call: .
j_call: TRBJ1-6
cdr3_aa: CANERASYNSPLHF
cdr3_nt: TGTGCCAACGAAAGGGCTTCCTATAATTCACCCCTCCACTTT

clone_size: .
v_call: TRBV30
d_call: .
j_call: TRBJ2-5
cdr3_aa: CAWTRGETQYF
cdr3_nt: TGTGCCTGGACTCGAGGGGAGACCCAGTACTTC

clone_size: once
v_call: TRBV29-1
d_call: .
j_call: TRBJ1-2
cdr3_aa: CSVVDLIQRDYGYTF
cdr3_nt: TGCAGCGTTGTTGATCTTATACAGAGGGACTATGGCTACACCTTC

clone_size: .
v_call: TRBV6-1
d_call: .
j_call: TRBJ1-5
cdr3_aa: CASSEAGGIWPQHF
cdr3_nt: TGTGCCAGCAGTGAAGCAGGGGGGATATGGCCCCAGCATTTT

clone_size: .
v_call: TRBV10-3
d_call: .
j_call: TRBJ2-2
cdr3_aa: CAISESLEGAGELFF
cdr3_nt: TGTGCCATCAGTGAGTCCTTAGAGGGGGCCGGGGAGCTGTTTTTT

clone_size: .
v_call: TRBV28
d_call: .
j_call: TRBJ1-3
cdr3_aa: CASSLISLPLTGNTIYF
cdr3_nt: TGTGCCAGCAGTTTAATATCGTTACCATTGACAGGAAACACCATATATTTT

clone_size: .
v_call: TRBV6-6
d_call: TRBD1
j_call: TRBJ2-2
cdr3_aa: CASSRQGVTGELFF
cdr3_nt: TGTGCCAGCAGTAGACAGGGGGTCACCGGGGAGCTGTTTTTT

clone_size: .
v_call: TRBV9
d_call: TRBD1
j_call: TRBJ2-2
cdr3_aa: CASSPRGQSGELFF
cdr3_nt: TGTGCCAGCAGCCCCAGGGGGCAGTCCGGGGAGCTGTTTTTT

clone_size: .
v_call: TRBV18
d_call: .
j_call: TRBJ2-1
cdr3_aa: CASSSSSASSYNEQFF
cdr3_nt: TGTGCCAGCTCATCTTCTAGCGCCAGCTCCTACAATGAGCAGTTCTTC

clone_size: once
v_call: TRBV19
d_call: TRBD1
j_call: TRBJ2-7
cdr3_aa: CASSPRQGAYEQYF
cdr3_nt: TGTGCCAGTAGTCCCCGACAGGGCGCCTACGAGCAGTACTTC

clone_size: .
v_call: TRBV5-6
d_call: .
j_call: TRBJ2-2
cdr3_aa: CASSPQPDRVGTGELFF
cdr3_nt: TGTGCCAGCAGCCCCCAACCCGACCGCGTGGGGACCGGGGAGCTGTTTTTT

clone_size: once
v_call: TRBV29-1
d_call: TRBD1
j_call: TRBJ2-5
cdr3_aa: CSVEDPTGTGETQYF
cdr3_nt: TGCAGCGTTGAAGACCCGACAGGGACAGGGGAGACCCAGTACTTC

clone_size: .
v_call: TRBV28
d_call: TRBD2
j_call: TRBJ2-7
cdr3_aa: CASTHGGTSGRVHEQYF
cdr3_nt: TGTGCCAGCACCCATGGCGGGACTAGCGGGAGGGTCCACGAGCAGTACTTC

clone_size: .
v_call: TRBV27
d_call: .
j_call: TRBJ1-3
cdr3_aa: CASSLTGRVSGNTIYF
cdr3_nt: TGTGCCAGCAGTTTGACGGGACGGGTCTCTGGAAACACCATATATTTT

clone_size: .
v_call: TRBV6-5
d_call: .
j_call: TRBJ1-1
cdr3_aa: CASSPLQGKAEAFF
cdr3_nt: TGTGCCAGCAGTCCCCTGCAGGGGAAGGCTGAAGCTTTCTTT

clone_size: .
v_call: TRBV2
d_call: .
j_call: TRBJ2-3
cdr3_aa: CASSELRTDTQYF
cdr3_nt: TGTGCCAGCAGTGAGTTACGCACAGATACGCAGTATTTT

clone_size: .
v_call: TRBV5-1
d_call: TRBD1
j_call: TRBJ1-2
cdr3_aa: CASRPNRGSNVGYTF
cdr3_nt: TGCGCCAGCAGACCCAACAGGGGGTCCAACGTTGGCTACACCTTC

clone_size: .
v_call: TRBV5-4
d_call: TRBD2
j_call: TRBJ2-7
cdr3_aa: CASSLQRGNEQYF
cdr3_nt: TGTGCCAGCAGCTTGCAGCGGGGGAACGAGCAGTACTTC

clone_size: .
v_call: TRBV4-1
d_call: TRBD2
j_call: TRBJ2-2
cdr3_aa: CASSHGLLAANTGELFF
cdr3_nt: TGCGCCAGCAGCCATGGACTTCTAGCGGCGAACACCGGGGAGCTGTTTTTT

clone_size: .
v_call: TRBV19
d_call: TRBD2
j_call: TRBJ2-1
cdr3_aa: CASSDSGTSGRWSEQFF
cdr3_nt: TGTGCCAGTAGTGATAGCGGGACTAGCGGGAGGTGGAGTGAGCAGTTCTTC

clone_size: .
v_call: TRBV30
d_call: .
j_call: TRBJ1-2
cdr3_aa: CAWSVGLRNGYTF
cdr3_nt: TGTGCCTGGAGTGTGGGCCTGCGGAATGGCTACACCTTC